This T cell receptor (beta chain) was sequenced during a study of human T cells and chemical hapten exposure. One entry per CDR3 protein, called by TCRdb with MiXCR from the RACE reads. The sample lists over 300,000 distinct CDR3 sequences, roughly 5% occurring once. The CDR3 loop spans 14 amino acids. From germline, CDR1 is MNHEY and CDR2 SMNVEV (reference sequence). The ends were cut back, 1 base at V and 2 bases at J, with 6 bases in the middle. This clonotype was detected many times. Time point described: pre-sensitization, week 0. As for treatment: therapeutic diphenylcyclopropenone sensitization with weekly scalp DPC.

The sequence derives from a woman between 45 and 60 years old with alopecia areata. Some clones in this sample may be carry-over from other donors' samples. The V call is TRBV27, the J call TRBJ1-5, with unresolved D. Material: whole blood, obtained in connection with sensitization to the hapten diphenylcyclopropenone (DPC). CDR3 region: CASSLFSGNQPQHF. DNA for the CDR3: TGTGCCAGCAGTTTATTCAGCGGCAATCAGCCCCAGCATTTT.